This is a list of T cell receptor beta chains from one sample in a study of graft-versus-host responses after intestinal transplantation. No antigens are known for them. Clones were read by immunoSEQ multiplex PCR, and TCRdb kept only the in-frame ones, dropping some. The sample includes around 84,000 clones, around 86% of them seen just once. Sample: unstimulated CD8+ T cells sorted from spleen or lymph node cells, taken before intestinal transplant. The receptors were gathered from a human donor who received an intestinal transplant. Both conserved end residues are part of each CDR3. Each record gives: J gene, V gene, clone size, D gene, CDR3 protein, CDR3 DNA. A D gene is named only where the DNA matches it firmly. Some rows mark clone size as missing; the rest say once, few, many or name a class of expanded clone.

J: TRBJ2-7; V: TRBV9; size: NA; D: TRBD2; CDR3: CASSHGSGSYEQYF; DNA: TGTGCCAGCAGCCACGGGAGCGGGAGCTACGAGCAGTACTTC
J: TRBJ1-1; V: TRBV27; size: NA; D: NA; CDR3: CASSLDLGNTEAFF; DNA: TGTGCCAGCAGTTTGGATCTCGGGAACACTGAAGCTTTCTTT
J: TRBJ1-5; V: TRBV27; size: NA; D: NA; CDR3: CASSLSGGNQPQHF; DNA: TGTGCCAGCAGTTTATCGGGAGGCAATCAGCCCCAGCATTTT
J: TRBJ2-7; V: TRBV5-1; size: NA; D: NA; CDR3: CASSLGTFSYEQYF; DNA: TGCGCCAGCAGCTTGGGGACTTTCTCCTACGAGCAGTACTTC
J: TRBJ2-1; V: TRBV9; size: NA; D: NA; CDR3: CASSVVKRGNYNEQFF; DNA: TGTGCCAGCAGCGTAGTTAAAAGGGGGAACTACAATGAGCAGTTCTTC
J: TRBJ1-2; V: TRBV13; size: NA; D: TRBD1; CDR3: CASSLGQGATGGYTF; DNA: TGTGCCAGCAGCTTAGGACAGGGGGCTACGGGTGGCTACACCTTC
J: TRBJ2-7; V: TRBV7-9; size: NA; D: TRBD1; CDR3: CASSSGTGEREQYF; DNA: TGTGCCAGCAGCTCGGGGACAGGGGAGAGGGAGCAGTACTTC
J: TRBJ2-5; V: TRBV27; size: NA; D: TRBD2; CDR3: CASSSTSGAETQYF; DNA: TGTGCCAGCAGTTCTACTAGCGGGGCGGAGACCCAGTACTTC
J: TRBJ2-7; V: TRBV5-4; size: few; D: NA; CDR3: CASSLDVGVREQYF; DNA: TGTGCCAGCAGCTTGGATGTGGGAGTTCGGGAGCAGTACTTC
J: TRBJ2-7; V: TRBV13; size: NA; D: NA; CDR3: CASSLEALRGYEQYF; DNA: TGTGCCAGCAGCTTAGAGGCCCTTCGTGGGTACGAGCAGTACTTC
J: TRBJ1-4; V: TRBV10-2; size: NA; D: TRBD1; CDR3: CASSAPGTAELFF; DNA: TGCGCCAGCAGTGCTCCAGGGACAGCGGAACTGTTTTTT
J: TRBJ2-4; V: TRBV5-1; size: NA; D: TRBD1; CDR3: CASSSGTGVATIAKNIQYF; DNA: TGCGCCAGCAGCTCCGGGACAGGCGTTGCTACTATAGCCAAAAACATTCAGTACTTC
J: TRBJ2-7; V: TRBV30; size: NA; D: NA; CDR3: CAWSDPPNYEQYF; DNA: TGTGCCTGGAGTGACCCCCCGAACTACGAGCAGTACTTC
J: TRBJ2-5; V: TRBV28; size: NA; D: NA; CDR3: CASSSYGSRGAETQYF; DNA: TGTGCCAGCAGTTCGTATGGATCCAGGGGGGCAGAGACCCAGTACTTC
J: TRBJ2-5; V: TRBV29-1; size: NA; D: NA; CDR3: CSVEDLSAQETQYF; DNA: TGCAGCGTTGAAGATCTGTCGGCCCAAGAGACCCAGTACTTC
J: TRBJ1-2; V: TRBV29-1; size: NA; D: NA; CDR3: CSVDQDANYGYTF; DNA: TGCAGCGTGGACCAGGACGCTAACTATGGCTACACCTTC
J: TRBJ1-4; V: TRBV27; size: NA; D: NA; CDR3: CASSQTSDSGEKLFF; DNA: TGTGCCAGCAGTCAAACCTCGGACTCAGGGGAAAAACTGTTTTTT
J: TRBJ2-7; V: TRBV5-1; size: NA; D: NA; CDR3: CASSLEGYGSYEQYF; DNA: TGCGCCAGCAGCTTGGAGGGGTACGGCTCCTACGAGCAGTACTTC
J: TRBJ2-1; V: TRBV19; size: NA; D: NA; CDR3: CASSTTAYNEQFF; DNA: TGTGCCAGTAGTACGACTGCCTACAATGAGCAGTTCTTC
J: TRBJ1-2; V: TRBV7-8; size: NA; D: NA; CDR3: CASSLVMGTNYGYTF; DNA: TGTGCCAGCAGCTTAGTTATGGGCACCAACTATGGCTACACCTTC
J: TRBJ2-7; V: TRBV7-8; size: NA; D: NA; CDR3: CASSFRGEGTENYEQYF; DNA: TGTGCCAGCAGCTTCCGGGGCGAAGGGACTGAAAACTACGAGCAGTACTTC
J: TRBJ2-5; V: TRBV10-3; size: NA; D: TRBD2; CDR3: CAISGLAGEKETQYF; DNA: TGTGCCATCAGTGGACTAGCGGGGGAAAAAGAGACCCAGTACTTC